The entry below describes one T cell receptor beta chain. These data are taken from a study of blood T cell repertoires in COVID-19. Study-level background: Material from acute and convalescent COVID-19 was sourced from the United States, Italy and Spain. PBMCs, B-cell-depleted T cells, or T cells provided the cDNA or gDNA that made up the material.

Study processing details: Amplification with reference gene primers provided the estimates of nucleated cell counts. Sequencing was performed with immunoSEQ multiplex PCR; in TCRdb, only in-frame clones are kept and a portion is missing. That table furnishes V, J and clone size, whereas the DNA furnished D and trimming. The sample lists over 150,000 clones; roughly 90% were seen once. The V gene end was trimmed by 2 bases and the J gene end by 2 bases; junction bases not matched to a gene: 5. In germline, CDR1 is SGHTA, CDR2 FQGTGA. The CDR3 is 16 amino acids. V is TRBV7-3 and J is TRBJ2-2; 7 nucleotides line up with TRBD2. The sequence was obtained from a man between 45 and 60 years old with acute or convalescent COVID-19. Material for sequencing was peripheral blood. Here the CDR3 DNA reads TGTGCCAGCAGCTTACAAGGGACTACCAACACCGGGGAGCTGTTTTTT. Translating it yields CASSLQGTTNTGELFF.